This T cell receptor (beta chain) was sequenced for a study of brain T cells in children with intractable seizures. Study results and limitations: HCMV serostatus was not known, and viral specificity came from CDR3 similarity only. Pre- and post-surgery blood differed in depth, so pre-surgery absences may be undersampling.

The CDR3 extends over 14 amino acids. V was clipped by 2 bases and J by 2 bases, with 10 bases between them. The germline CDR1 and CDR2 sequences are SGHAT and FQDESV (reference sequence). Assay: immunoSEQ multiplex PCR; the TCRdb copy retains only in-frame clones and omits some. This sample yields fewer than 150,000 clones, of which roughly 94% are seen a single time; around 4.1% belongs to the top ten. Of note for this clone: Its antigen is undetermined.

The V gene is TRBV11-1, the J gene TRBJ2-7, with a tentative D call TRBD1 (6 bases). This specimen was peripheral blood, taken at surgery. This TCR was sampled from a boy younger than two with hemimegalencephaly and intractable seizures. CDR3 sequence reads: CASSLMGDTYEQYF. CDR3 nucleotides: TGTGCCAGCAGCTTAATGGGGGACACCTACGAGCAGTACTTC. The full variable domain, in which reference TRBV11-1 and TRBJ2-7 provide the parts outside the CDR3, is EAEVAQSPRYKITEKSQAVAFWCDPISGHATLYWYRQILGQGPELLVQFQDESVVDDSQLPKDRFSAERLKGVDSTLKIQPAELGDSAMYLCASSLMGDTYEQYFGPGTRLTVT.